Given below is one TCR beta chain in context. Germline V gene sequence: CDR1 LGHNA, CDR2 YSLEER. This CDR3 comprises 15 residues. This record belongs to a study of blood T cells in healthy people across ages. Sample-barcoded 5' priming and a J-beta primer mix drove a second PCR of about 6 to 12 cycles. In TCRdb, the 5' RACE reads were re-called with MiXCR into one record per CDR3 protein. The sample comprises about 380,000 distinct CDR3 sequences, 50% to 60% of which are singletons, and over 40% rests with the top ten. The rearrangement links TRBV4-3 to TRBJ2-7; a weak D match, TRBD1 (5 bases). The end of the DNA fits TRBJ2-5 better, so the J call may be wrong. The sequenced sample was blood. The TCR comes from a man aged 60 to 75 in good health. DNA of the CDR3: TGCGCCAGCAGCCAAGATGGCAGGGTAAGGGAGACCCAGTACTTC. It codes for CASSQDGRVRETQYF.